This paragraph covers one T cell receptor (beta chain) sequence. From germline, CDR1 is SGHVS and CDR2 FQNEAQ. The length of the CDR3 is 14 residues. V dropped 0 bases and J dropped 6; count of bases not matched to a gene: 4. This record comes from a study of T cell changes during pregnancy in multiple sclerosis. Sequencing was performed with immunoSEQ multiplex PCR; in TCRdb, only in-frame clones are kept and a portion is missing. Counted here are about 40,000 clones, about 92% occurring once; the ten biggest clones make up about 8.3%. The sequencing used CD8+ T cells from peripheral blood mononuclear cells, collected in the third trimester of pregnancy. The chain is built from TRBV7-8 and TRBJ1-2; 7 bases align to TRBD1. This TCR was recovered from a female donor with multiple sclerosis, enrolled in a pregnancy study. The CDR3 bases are TGTGCCAGCAGCTTAGCTAGGACAGGCGATGGCTACACCTTC. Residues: CASSLARTGDGYTF.